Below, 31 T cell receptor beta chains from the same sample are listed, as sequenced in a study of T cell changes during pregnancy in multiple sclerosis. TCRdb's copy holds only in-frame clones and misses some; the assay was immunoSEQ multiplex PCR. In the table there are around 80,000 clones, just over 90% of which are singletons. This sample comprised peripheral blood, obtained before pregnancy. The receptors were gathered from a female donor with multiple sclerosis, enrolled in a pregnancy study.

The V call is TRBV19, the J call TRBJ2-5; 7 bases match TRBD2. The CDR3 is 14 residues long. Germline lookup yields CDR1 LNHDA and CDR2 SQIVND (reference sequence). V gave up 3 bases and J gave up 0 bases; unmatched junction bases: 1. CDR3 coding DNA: TGTGCCAGTAGTATCGGGGGGTACCAAGAGACCCAGTACTTC. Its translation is CASSIGGYQETQYF.

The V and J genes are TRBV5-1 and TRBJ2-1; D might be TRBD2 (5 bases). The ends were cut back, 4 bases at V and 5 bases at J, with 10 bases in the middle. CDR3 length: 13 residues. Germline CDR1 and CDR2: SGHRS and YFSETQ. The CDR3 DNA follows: TGCGCCAGCAGCAATTTACTAGACAATGAGCAGTTCTTC. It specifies CASSNLLDNEQFF.

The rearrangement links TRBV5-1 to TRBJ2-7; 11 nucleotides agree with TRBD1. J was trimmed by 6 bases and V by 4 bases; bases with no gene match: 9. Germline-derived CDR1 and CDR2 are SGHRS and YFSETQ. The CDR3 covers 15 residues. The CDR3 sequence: CASSNGQGATGEQYF. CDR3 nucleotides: TGCGCCAGCAGCAACGGACAGGGGGCGACCGGCGAGCAGTACTTC.

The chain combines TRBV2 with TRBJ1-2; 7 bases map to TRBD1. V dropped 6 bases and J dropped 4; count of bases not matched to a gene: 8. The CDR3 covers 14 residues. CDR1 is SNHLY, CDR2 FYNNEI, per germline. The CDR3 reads CASRNSGTAYGYTF. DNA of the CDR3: TGTGCCAGCAGGAATTCAGGGACAGCCTATGGCTACACCTTC.

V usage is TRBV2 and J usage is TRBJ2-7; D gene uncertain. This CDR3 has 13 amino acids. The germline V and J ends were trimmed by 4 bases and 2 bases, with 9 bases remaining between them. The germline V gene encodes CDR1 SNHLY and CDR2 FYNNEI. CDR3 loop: CASSGERPYEQYF. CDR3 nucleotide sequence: TGTGCCAGCAGTGGAGAGCGCCCCTACGAGCAGTACTTC. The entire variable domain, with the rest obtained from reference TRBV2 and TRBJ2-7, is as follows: EPEVTQTPSHQVTQMGQEVILRCVPISNHLYFYWYRQILGQKVEFLVSFYNNEISEKSEIFDDQFSVERPDGSNFTLKIRSTKLEDSAMYFCASSGERPYEQYFGPGTRLTVT.

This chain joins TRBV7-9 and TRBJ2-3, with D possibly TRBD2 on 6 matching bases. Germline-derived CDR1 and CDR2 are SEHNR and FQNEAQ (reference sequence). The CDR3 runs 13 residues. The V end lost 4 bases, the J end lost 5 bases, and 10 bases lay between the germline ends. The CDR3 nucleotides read TGTGCCAGCAGCTCCACAGCGGGAGATACGCAGTATTTT. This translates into CASSSTAGDTQYF.

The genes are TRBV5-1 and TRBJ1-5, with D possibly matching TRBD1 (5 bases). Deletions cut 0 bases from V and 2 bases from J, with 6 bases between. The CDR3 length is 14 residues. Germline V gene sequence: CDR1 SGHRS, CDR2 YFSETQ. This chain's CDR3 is CASSLEGGNQPQHF. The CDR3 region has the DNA TGCGCCAGCAGCTTGGAAGGGGGCAATCAGCCCCAGCATTTT.

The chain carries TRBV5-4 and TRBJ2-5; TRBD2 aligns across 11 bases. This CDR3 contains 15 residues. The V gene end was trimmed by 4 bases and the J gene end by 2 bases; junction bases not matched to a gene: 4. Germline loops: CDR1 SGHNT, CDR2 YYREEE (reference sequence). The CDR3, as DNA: TGTGCCAGCAGCACGGGACTAGCGGAACAAGAGACCCAGTACTTC. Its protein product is CASSTGLAEQETQYF.

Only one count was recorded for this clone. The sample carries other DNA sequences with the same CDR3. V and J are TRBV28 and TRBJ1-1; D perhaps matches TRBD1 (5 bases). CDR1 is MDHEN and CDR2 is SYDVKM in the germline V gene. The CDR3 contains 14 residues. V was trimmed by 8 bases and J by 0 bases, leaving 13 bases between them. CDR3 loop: CASGAGPMNTEAFF. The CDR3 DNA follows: TGTGCCAGCGGGGCCGGGCCCATGAACACTGAAGCTTTCTTT. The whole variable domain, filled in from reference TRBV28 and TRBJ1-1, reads DVKVTQSSRYLVKRTGEKVFLECVQDMDHENMFWYRQDPGLGLRLIYFSYDVKMKEKGDIPEGYSVSREKKERFSLILESASTNQTSMYLCASGAGPMNTEAFFGQGTRLTVV.

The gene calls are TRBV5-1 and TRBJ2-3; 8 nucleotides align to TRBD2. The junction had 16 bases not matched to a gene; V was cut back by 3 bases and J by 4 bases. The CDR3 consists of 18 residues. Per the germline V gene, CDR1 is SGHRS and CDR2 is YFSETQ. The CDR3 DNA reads TGCGCCAGCAGCTGGGGGGTAACGAGCGGGAGCAATGCAGATACGCAGTATTTT. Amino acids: CASSWGVTSGSNADTQYF.

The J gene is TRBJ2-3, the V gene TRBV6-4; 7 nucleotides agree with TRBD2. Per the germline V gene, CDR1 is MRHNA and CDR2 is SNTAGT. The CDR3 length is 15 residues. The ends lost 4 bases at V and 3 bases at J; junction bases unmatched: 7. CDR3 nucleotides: TGTGCCAGCAGTGCTAGCGGCCTTAGGACAGATACGCAGTATTTT. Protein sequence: CASSASGLRTDTQYF.

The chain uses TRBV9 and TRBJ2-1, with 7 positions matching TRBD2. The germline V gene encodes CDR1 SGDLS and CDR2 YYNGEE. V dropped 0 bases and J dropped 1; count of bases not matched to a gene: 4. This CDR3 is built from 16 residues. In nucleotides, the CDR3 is TGTGCCAGCAGCGTAGCCTGGGGGGGGTCCTACAATGAGCAGTTCTTC. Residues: CASSVAWGGSYNEQFF.

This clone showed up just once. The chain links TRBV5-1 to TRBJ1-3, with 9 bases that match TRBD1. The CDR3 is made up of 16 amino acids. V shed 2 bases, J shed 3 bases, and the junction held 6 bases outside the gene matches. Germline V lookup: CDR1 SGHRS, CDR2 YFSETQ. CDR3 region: CASSLLTGGFGNTIYF. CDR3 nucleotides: TGCGCCAGCAGCTTATTAACAGGGGGCTTTGGAAACACCATATATTTT.

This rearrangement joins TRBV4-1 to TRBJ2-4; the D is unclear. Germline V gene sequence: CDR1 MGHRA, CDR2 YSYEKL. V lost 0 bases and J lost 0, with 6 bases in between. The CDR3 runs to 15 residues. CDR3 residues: CASSQDSLAKNIQYF. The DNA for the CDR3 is TGCGCCAGCAGCCAAGACAGTCTAGCCAAAAACATTCAGTACTTC.

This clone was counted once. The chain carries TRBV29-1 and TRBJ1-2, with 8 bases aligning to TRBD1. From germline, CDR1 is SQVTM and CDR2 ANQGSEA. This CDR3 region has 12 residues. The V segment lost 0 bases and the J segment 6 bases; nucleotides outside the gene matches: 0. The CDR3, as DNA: TGCAGCGTTGAAGACAGGGGGCATGGCTACACCTTC. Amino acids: CSVEDRGHGYTF. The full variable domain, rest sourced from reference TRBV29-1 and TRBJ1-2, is SAVISQKPSRDICQRGTSLTIQCQVDSQVTMMFWYRQQPGQSLTLIATANQGSEATYESGFVIDKFPISRPNLTFSTLTVSNMSPEDSSIYLCSVEDRGHGYTFGSGTRLTVV.

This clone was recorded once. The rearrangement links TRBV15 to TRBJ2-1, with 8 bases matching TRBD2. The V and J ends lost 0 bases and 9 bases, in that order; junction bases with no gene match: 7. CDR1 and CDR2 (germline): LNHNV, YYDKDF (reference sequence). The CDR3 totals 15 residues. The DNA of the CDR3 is TGTGCCACCAGCAGAGATGGCAGCGGGAGCGTTGAGCAGTTCTTC. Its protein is CATSRDGSGSVEQFF.

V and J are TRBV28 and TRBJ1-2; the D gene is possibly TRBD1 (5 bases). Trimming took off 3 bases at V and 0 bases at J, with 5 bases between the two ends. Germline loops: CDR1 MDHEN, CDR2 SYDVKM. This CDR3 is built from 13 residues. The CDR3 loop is CASSFRANYGYTF. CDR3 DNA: TGTGCCAGCAGTTTCAGGGCTAACTATGGCTACACCTTC.

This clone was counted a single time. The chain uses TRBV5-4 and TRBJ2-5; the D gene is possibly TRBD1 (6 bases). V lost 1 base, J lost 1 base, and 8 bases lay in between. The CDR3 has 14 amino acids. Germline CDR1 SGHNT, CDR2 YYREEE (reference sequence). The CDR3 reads CASSLLQGQETQYF. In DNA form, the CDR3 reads TGTGCCAGCAGCTTGTTACAGGGCCAAGAGACCCAGTACTTC.

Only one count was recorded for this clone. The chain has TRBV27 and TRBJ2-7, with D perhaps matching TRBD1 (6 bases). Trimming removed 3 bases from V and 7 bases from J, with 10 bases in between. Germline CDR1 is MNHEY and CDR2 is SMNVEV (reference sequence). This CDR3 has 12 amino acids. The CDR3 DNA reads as TGTGCCAGCAGTTTGGGTCAGGGGGAGCAGTACTTC. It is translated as CASSLGQGEQYF.

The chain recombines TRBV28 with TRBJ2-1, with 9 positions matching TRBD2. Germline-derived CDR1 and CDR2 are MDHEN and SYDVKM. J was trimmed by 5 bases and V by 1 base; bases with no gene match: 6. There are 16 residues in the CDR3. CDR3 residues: CASSLFGSSGNNEQFF. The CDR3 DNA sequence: TGTGCCAGCAGTTTATTCGGGTCTAGCGGGAACAATGAGCAGTTCTTC.

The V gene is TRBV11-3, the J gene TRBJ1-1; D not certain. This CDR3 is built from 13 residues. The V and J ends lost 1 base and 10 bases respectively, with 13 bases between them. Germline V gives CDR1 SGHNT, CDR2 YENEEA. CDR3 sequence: CASSLGGTDGAFF. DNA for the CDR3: TGTGCCAGCAGCTTAGGTGGAACAGATGGAGCTTTCTTT.

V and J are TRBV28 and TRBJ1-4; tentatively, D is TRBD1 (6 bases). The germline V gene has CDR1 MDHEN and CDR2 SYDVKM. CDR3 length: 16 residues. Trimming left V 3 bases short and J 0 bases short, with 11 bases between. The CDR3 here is CASSFPRTATNEKLFF. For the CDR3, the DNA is TGTGCCAGCAGTTTCCCGCGGACAGCAACTAATGAAAAACTGTTTTTT.

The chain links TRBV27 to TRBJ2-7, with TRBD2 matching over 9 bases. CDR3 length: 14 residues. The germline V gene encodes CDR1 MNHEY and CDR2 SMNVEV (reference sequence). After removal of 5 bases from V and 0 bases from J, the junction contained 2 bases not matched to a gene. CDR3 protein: CASSPGLASYEQYF. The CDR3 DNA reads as TGTGCCAGCAGTCCGGGACTAGCCTCCTACGAGCAGTACTTC.

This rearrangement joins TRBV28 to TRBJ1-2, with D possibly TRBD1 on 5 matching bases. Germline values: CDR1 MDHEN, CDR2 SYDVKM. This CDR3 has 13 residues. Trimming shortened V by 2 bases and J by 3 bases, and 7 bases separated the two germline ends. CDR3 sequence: CASSLGGYYGYTF. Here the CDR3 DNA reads TGTGCCAGCAGTTTAGGGGGGTACTATGGCTACACCTTC.

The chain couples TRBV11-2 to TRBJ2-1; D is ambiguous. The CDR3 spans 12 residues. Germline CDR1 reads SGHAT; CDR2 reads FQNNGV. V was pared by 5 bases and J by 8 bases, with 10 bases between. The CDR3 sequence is CASSELNDEQFF. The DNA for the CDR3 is TGTGCCAGCAGCGAGTTGAACGATGAGCAGTTCTTC.

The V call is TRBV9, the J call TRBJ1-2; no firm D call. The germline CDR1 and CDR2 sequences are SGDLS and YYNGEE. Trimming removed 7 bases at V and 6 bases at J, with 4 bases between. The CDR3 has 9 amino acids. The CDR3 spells CASGNGYTF. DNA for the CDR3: TGTGCCAGCGGCAATGGCTACACCTTC.

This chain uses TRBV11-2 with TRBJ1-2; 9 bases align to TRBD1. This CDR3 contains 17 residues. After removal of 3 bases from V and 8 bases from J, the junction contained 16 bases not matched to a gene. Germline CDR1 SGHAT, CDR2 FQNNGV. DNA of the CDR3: TGTGCCAGCAGCTTGGGAATGGGGACAGGGTTGATTTTAGGCTACACCTTC. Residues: CASSLGMGTGLILGYTF.

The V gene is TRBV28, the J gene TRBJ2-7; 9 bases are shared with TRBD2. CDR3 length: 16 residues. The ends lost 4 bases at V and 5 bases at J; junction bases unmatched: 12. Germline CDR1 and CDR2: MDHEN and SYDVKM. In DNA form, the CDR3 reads TGTGCCAGCAGTTCCCCCGGCCTAGCGGGAATCAACGAGCAGTACTTC. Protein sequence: CASSSPGLAGINEQYF.

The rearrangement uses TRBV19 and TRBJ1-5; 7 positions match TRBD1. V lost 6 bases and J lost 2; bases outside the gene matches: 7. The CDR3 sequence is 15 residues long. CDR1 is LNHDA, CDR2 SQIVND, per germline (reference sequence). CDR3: CASSRQGVGNQPQHF. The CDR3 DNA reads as TGTGCCAGTAGCCGCCAGGGGGTGGGCAATCAGCCCCAGCATTTT.

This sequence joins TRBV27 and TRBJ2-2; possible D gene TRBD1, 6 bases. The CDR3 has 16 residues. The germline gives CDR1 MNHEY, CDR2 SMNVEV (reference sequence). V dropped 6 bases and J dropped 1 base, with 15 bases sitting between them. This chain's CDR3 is CASRSPGHLNTGELFF. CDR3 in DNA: TGTGCCAGCAGGAGCCCGGGACACCTGAACACCGGGGAGCTGTTTTTT.

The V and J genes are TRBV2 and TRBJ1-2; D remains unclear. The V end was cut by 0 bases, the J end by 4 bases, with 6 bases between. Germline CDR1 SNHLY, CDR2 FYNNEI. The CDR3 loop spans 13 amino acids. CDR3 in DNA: TGTGCCAGCAGTGAAGCCCTCTTCTATGGCTACACCTTC. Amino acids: CASSEALFYGYTF.